Listed here are 21 T cell receptor beta chains from one sample, sequenced in a study of T-cell memory formation after mild COVID-19. TCRdb redid the calling of the 5' RACE reads with MiXCR, one entry per CDR3 protein. The sample includes some 310,000 distinct CDR3 sequences, 20% to 25% of them seen just once. Sequencing was done on a sample of PBMCs or a T cell subset sorted from them (not recorded which). The receptors shown here come from a young man who had mild COVID-19 (a few samples of this study predate the infection). Cell type and time point are not known.

The table lists this clonotype with a few counts. This chain links TRBV5-1 with TRBJ2-7; no reliable D call. Trimming took off 0 bases at V and 6 bases at J, with 16 bases between the two ends. The germline V gene has CDR1 SGHRS and CDR2 YFSETQ. The CDR3 loop spans 15 amino acids. The CDR3 DNA is TGCGCCAGCAGCTTGGGCAATTTGCTCTCAGGCGAGCAGTACTTC. The encoded protein is CASSLGNLLSGEQYF.

This clonotype showed up just a few times. The rearrangement links TRBV5-1 to TRBJ2-2; D gene uncertain. CDR3 length equals 16 residues. Germline CDR1 and CDR2: SGHRS and YFSETQ. V lost 6 bases, J lost 0 bases, and 15 bases lay in between. CDR3: CASKASTAANTGELFF. The CDR3 nucleotides read TGCGCCAGCAAGGCCTCGACGGCAGCGAACACCGGGGAGCTGTTTTTT. Complete variable domain (other parts from reference TRBV5-1 and TRBJ2-2): KAGVTQTPRYLIKTRGQQVTLSCSPISGHRSVSWYQQTPGQGLQFLFEYFSETQRNKGNFPGRFSGRQFSNSRSEMNVSTLELGDSALYLCASKASTAANTGELFFGEGSRLTVL.

The V call is TRBV9, the J call TRBJ2-3; D unclear. CDR1 is SGDLS, CDR2 YYNGEE, per germline. The CDR3 is made up of 11 amino acids. Trimming left V 0 bases short and J 5 bases short, with 1 base between. In nucleotides, the CDR3 is TGTGCCAGCAGCGTAGAAGATACGCAGTATTTT. This encodes CASSVEDTQYF.

The rearrangement uses TRBV24-1 and TRBJ2-3, with D possibly called TRBD1 or TRBD2 (6 bases each). Germline CDR1 KGHDR, CDR2 SFDVKD. Trimming took off 6 bases at V and 2 bases at J, with 14 bases between the two ends. The CDR3 covers 15 residues. The CDR3 DNA is TGTGCCACCAGTTCGGGTCGGGGGCACACAGATACGCAGTATTTT. Translation: CATSSGRGHTDTQYF.

This clonotype was observed many times. This CDR3 is CASSSQTGSKNIQYF. The CDR3 DNA is TGCGCCAGCAGCTCACAGACAGGCTCAAAAAACATTCAGTACTTC. This chain links TRBV4-3 with TRBJ2-4, with TRBD1 as a possible D gene (6 bases). Trimming left V 5 bases short and J 4 bases short, with 15 bases between. Per germline, CDR1 LGHNA and CDR2 YSLEER. This CDR3 contains 15 residues.

This clonotype occurred a few times. The rearrangement links TRBV7-9 to TRBJ1-1, with no clear D. This CDR3 contains 12 residues. In germline, CDR1 is SEHNR, CDR2 FQNEAQ (reference sequence). Deletions cut 2 bases from V and 7 bases from J, with 8 bases between. The CDR3 reads CASSLLPIEAFF. CDR3 DNA sequence: TGTGCCAGCAGCTTACTACCGATTGAAGCTTTCTTT.

The chain is built from TRBV7-2 and TRBJ2-2, with 9 bases fitting TRBD2. Germline CDR1 and CDR2: SGHTA and FQGNSA. The CDR3 totals 16 residues. Trimming cost V 3 bases and J 4 bases; bases outside gene matches: 6. CDR3 protein: CASSFWRGGSTGELFF. CDR3 DNA: TGTGCCAGCAGCTTTTGGCGGGGGGGCAGCACCGGGGAGCTGTTTTTT.

V gene TRBV28 combines with J gene TRBJ2-7; D is possibly TRBD1 (6 bases). V shed 5 bases and J shed 2 bases, with 16 bases lying between them. Germline V gene lookup returns CDR1 MDHEN and CDR2 SYDVKM. This CDR3 contains 15 residues. CDR3 DNA: TGTGCCAGCAGTCCGCCGGTGACAGGCGCCTACGAGCAGTACGTC. Residues: CASSPPVTGAYEQYV.

V is TRBV7-2 and J is TRBJ2-4, with TRBD2 as a possible D gene (6 bases). Germline V gene sequence: CDR1 SGHTA, CDR2 FQGNSA. The CDR3 runs to 16 residues. Trimming took off 5 bases at V and 0 bases at J, with 14 bases between the two ends. CDR3: CASSDYSGLAKNIQYF. In DNA form, the CDR3 reads TGTGCCAGCAGCGACTATAGCGGATTAGCCAAAAACATTCAGTACTTC.

The sample holds a few counts of this clonotype. The rearrangement joins TRBV7-2 to TRBJ1-1; D not certain. This CDR3 is 13 amino acids long. The germline gives CDR1 SGHTA, CDR2 FQGNSA. Trimming stripped 2 bases from V and 7 bases from J, with 11 bases between. The CDR3 sequence: CASSLIGRGEAFF. The CDR3, as DNA: TGTGCCAGCAGCTTAATAGGGCGTGGTGAAGCTTTCTTT.

The chain joins TRBV7-9 to TRBJ1-3, with 8 bases matching TRBD1. V was pared by 5 bases and J by 0 bases, with 3 bases of the junction left unmatched. Looked up from germline, CDR1 is SEHNR and CDR2 is FQNEAQ (reference sequence). The CDR3 length is 15 residues. CDR3 residues: CASSRQGTSGNTIYF. DNA for the CDR3: TGTGCCAGCAGCCGACAGGGGACCTCTGGAAACACCATATATTTT.

This clonotype has more than one count but fewer than ten. The genes are TRBV19 and TRBJ2-1, with a weak D call TRBD1 (5 bases). Looked up from germline, CDR1 is LNHDA and CDR2 is SQIVND (reference sequence). This CDR3 contains 15 residues. Trimming removed 7 bases at V and 0 bases at J, with 13 bases between. CDR3 sequence (DNA): TGTGCCAGTACCCTGGGGCTAAGCTCCTACAATGAGCAGTTCTTC. This sequence encodes CASTLGLSSYNEQFF.

The CDR3 coding sequence is TGTGCCAGCAGTGTGGGACAGAACTCTGGAAACACCATATATTTT. It translates to CASSVGQNSGNTIYF. This chain uses TRBV6-5 with TRBJ1-3, with 7 nucleotides matching TRBD1. Germline V gene lookup returns CDR1 MNHEY and CDR2 SVGAGI. The CDR3 has 15 amino acids. The junction had 4 bases not matched to a gene; V was cut back by 5 bases and J by 0 bases.

The chain combines TRBV29-1 with TRBJ1-1, with a tentative D call TRBD1 (5 bases). This CDR3 has 12 amino acids. The germline CDR1 and CDR2 sequences are SQVTM and ANQGSEA. Trimming removed 6 bases at V and 1 base at J, with 9 bases between. This chain's CDR3 is CSVIQGNTEAFF. The CDR3 region has the DNA TGCAGCGTGATTCAGGGGAACACTGAAGCTTTCTTT.

V gene TRBV28 combines with J gene TRBJ1-1; 8 bases agree with TRBD1. Looked up from germline, CDR1 is MDHEN and CDR2 is SYDVKM. This CDR3 spans 14 amino acids. V shed 7 bases and J 4 bases; nucleotides not matched to a gene: 8. The CDR3 region has the DNA TGTGCCAGCACCCCCCCAGGGGGCGGCACTGAAGCTTTCTTT. Translation gives CASTPPGGGTEAFF. Variable domain in full (rest from reference TRBV28 and TRBJ1-1): DVKVTQSSRYLVKRTGEKVFLECVQDMDHENMFWYRQDPGLGLRLIYFSYDVKMKEKGDIPEGYSVSREKKERFSLILESASTNQTSMYLCASTPPGGGTEAFFGQGTRLTVV.

This clonotype was detected a few times. V usage is TRBV3-1 and J usage is TRBJ2-1; TRBD1 matches 7 bases. The CDR3 has 16 residues. Germline loops: CDR1 LGHDT, CDR2 YNNKEL (reference sequence). V was pared by 5 bases and J by 6 bases, with 13 bases of the junction left unmatched. The CDR3 loop reads CASSTPTGSFGNEQFF. The CDR3 coding sequence is TGTGCCAGCAGCACCCCGACAGGGAGCTTTGGCAATGAGCAGTTCTTC.

This chain's CDR3 is CASSFRQGLNTEAFF. The CDR3 region has the DNA TGTGCCAGCAGCTTTCGGCAGGGATTGAACACTGAAGCTTTCTTT. The chain couples TRBV11-2 to TRBJ1-1; possible D gene TRBD1, 5 bases. Per germline, CDR1 SGHAT and CDR2 FQNNGV. The CDR3 length is 15 residues. V was pared by 3 bases and J by 0 bases, with 11 bases between.

This clonotype was seen a few times. The chain couples TRBV20-1 to TRBJ1-1, with 7 bases identical to TRBD1. The germline CDR1 and CDR2 sequences are DFQATT and SNEGSKA (reference sequence). This CDR3 has 12 residues. V was clipped by 1 base and J by 10 bases; unmatched bases: 6. CDR3 sequence reads: CSARVLRDRAFF. DNA of the CDR3: TGCAGTGCTAGAGTATTGCGGGACAGAGCTTTCTTT.

This clonotype was found a few times. The rearrangement joins TRBV3-1 to TRBJ1-4, with 10 bases fitting TRBD1. Trimming took 3 bases from V and 6 from J; bases not matched to a gene: 7. CDR3 length: 16 amino acids. Germline CDR1 is LGHDT and CDR2 is YNNKEL (reference sequence). The CDR3 loop is CASSHYSGQGHEKLFF. In nucleotides, the CDR3 is TGTGCCAGCAGCCACTACTCGGGACAGGGGCATGAAAAACTGTTTTTT.

The chain carries TRBV5-4 and TRBJ2-2; no clear D. Trimming cost V 9 bases and J 4 bases, with 22 bases left between them. Germline lookup yields CDR1 SGHNT and CDR2 YYREEE (reference sequence). The CDR3 runs 16 residues. As DNA, the CDR3 is TGTGCCACCCAAGGGCCCAACACAAGAGCCACCGGGGAGCTGTTTTTT. It yields the protein CATQGPNTRATGELFF.

The V call is TRBV7-3, the J call TRBJ2-7, with 12 bases identical to TRBD2. CDR3 size: 16 residues. The V gene end was trimmed by 2 bases and the J gene end by 2 bases; junction bases not matched to a gene: 4. In germline, CDR1 is SGHTA, CDR2 FQGTGA. This CDR3 reads CASSLLAGGSTYEQYF. The CDR3 nucleotides are TGTGCCAGCAGCTTACTAGCGGGGGGGAGTACCTACGAGCAGTACTTC.